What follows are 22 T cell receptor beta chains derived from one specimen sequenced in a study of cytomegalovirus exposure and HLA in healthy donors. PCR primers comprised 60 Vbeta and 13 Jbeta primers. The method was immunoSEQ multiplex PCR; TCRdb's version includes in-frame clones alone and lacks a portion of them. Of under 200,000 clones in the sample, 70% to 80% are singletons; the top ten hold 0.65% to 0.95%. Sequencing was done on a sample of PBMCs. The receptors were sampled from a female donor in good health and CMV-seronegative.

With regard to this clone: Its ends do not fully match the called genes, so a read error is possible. CDR3 in amino acids: CASRLVGPLDYEQYF. The CDR3 DNA sequence: TGTGCCAGCAGATTGGTGGGGCCCCTAGACTACGAGCAGTACTTC. The chain joins TRBV5-4 to TRBJ2-7, with D perhaps TRBD1 (5 bases). This CDR3 is 15 amino acids long. CDR1 SGHNT and CDR2 YYREEE come from the germline V gene (reference sequence). The full variable domain, its missing parts supplied by reference TRBV5-4 and TRBJ2-7, is ETGVTQSPTHLIKTRGQQVTLRCSSQSGHNTVSWYQQALGQGPQFIFQYYREEENGRGNFPPRFSGLQFPNYSSELNVNALELDDSALYLCASRLVGPLDYEQYFGPGTRLTVT.

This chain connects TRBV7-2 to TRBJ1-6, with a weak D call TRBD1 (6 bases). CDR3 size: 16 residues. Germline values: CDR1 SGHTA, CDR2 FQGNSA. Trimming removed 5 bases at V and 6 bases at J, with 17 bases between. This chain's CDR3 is CASSPGERWGNSPLHF. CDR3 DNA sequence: TGTGCCAGCAGCCCAGGGGAACGCTGGGGTAATTCACCCCTCCACTTT.

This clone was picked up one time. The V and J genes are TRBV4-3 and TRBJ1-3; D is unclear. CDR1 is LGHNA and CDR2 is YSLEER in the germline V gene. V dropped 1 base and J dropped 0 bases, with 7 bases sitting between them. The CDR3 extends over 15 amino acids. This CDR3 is CASSQGRVSGNTIYF. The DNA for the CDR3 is TGCGCCAGCAGCCAAGGGAGGGTCTCTGGAAACACCATATATTTT.

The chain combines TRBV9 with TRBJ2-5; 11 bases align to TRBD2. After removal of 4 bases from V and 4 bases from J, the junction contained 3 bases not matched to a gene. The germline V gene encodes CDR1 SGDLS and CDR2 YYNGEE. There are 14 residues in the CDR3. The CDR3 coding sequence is TGTGCCAGCAGCCCCGGGACTAGCGGAGAGACCCAGTACTTC. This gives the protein CASSPGTSGETQYF.

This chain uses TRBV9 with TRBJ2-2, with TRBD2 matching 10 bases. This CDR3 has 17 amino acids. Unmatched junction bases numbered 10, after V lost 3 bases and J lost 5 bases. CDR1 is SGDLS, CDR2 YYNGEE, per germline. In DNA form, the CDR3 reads TGTGCCAGCAGCGCCCCGTCTAGCGGGGGAGGGACCGGGGAGCTGTTTTTT. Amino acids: CASSAPSSGGGTGELFF.

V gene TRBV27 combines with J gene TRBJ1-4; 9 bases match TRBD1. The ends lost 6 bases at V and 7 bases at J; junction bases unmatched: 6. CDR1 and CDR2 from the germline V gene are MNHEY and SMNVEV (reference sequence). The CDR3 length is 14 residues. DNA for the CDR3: TGTGCCAGCAGGGGACAGGGTTGGAGTGAAAAACTGTTTTTT. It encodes CASRGQGWSEKLFF.

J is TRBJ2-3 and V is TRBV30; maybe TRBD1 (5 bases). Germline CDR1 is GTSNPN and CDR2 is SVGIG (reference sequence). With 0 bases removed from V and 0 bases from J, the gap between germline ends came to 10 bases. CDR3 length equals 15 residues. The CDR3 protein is CAWSVGARSTDTQYF. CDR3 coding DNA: TGTGCCTGGAGTGTAGGGGCCCGGAGCACAGATACGCAGTATTTT.

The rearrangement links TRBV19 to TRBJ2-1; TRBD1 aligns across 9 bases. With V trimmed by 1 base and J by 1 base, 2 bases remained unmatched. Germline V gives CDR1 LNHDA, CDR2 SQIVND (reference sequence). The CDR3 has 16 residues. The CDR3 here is CASSIVQGASYNEQFF. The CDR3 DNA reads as TGTGCCAGTAGTATAGTACAGGGGGCTTCCTACAATGAGCAGTTCTTC. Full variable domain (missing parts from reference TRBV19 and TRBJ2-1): DGGITQSPKYLFRKEGQNVTLSCEQNLNHDAMYWYRQDPGQGLRLIYYSQIVNDFQKGDIAEGYSVSREKKESFPLTVTSAQKNPTAFYLCASSIVQGASYNEQFFGPGTRLTVL.

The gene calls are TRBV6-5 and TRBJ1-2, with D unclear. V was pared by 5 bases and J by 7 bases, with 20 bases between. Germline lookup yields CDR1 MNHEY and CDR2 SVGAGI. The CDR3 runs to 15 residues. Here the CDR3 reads CASSPGRAGYSGYTF. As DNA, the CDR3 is TGTGCCAGCAGTCCGGGGAGGGCGGGGTACTCTGGCTACACCTTC.

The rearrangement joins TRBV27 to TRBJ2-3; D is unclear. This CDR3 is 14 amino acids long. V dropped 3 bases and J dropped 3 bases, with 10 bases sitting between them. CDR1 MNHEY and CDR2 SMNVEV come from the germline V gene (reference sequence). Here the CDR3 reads CASSLATETDTQYF. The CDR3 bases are TGTGCCAGCAGTTTGGCGACGGAGACAGATACGCAGTATTTT.

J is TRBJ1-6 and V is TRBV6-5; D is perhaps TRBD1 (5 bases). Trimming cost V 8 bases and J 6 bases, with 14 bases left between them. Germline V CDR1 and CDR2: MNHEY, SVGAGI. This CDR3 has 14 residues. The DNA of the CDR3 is TGTGCCAGCCGGCCACGCGGGGGTAATTCACCCCTCCACTTT. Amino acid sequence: CASRPRGGNSPLHF.

The CDR3 is CASSILATGQPQHF. CDR3 sequence (DNA): TGTGCCAGTAGTATCCTGGCGACAGGACAGCCCCAGCATTTT. The chain joins TRBV19 to TRBJ1-5, with D possibly being TRBD1 (6 bases). The CDR3 consists of 14 residues. V was clipped by 3 bases and J by 7 bases, with 13 bases between them. Germline V gives CDR1 LNHDA, CDR2 SQIVND (reference sequence).

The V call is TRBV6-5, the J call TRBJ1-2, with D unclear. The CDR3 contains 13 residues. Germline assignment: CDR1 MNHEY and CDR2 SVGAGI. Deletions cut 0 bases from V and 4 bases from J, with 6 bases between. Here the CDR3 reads CASSYSLAYGYTF. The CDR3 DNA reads TGTGCCAGCAGTTACTCGTTGGCCTATGGCTACACCTTC.

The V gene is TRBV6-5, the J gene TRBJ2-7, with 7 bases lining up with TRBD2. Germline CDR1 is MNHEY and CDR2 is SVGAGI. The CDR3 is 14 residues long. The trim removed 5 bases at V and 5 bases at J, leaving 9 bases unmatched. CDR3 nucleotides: TGTGCCAGCAGTCAGCGGGGTAGTGAGGACGAGCAGTACTTC. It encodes CASSQRGSEDEQYF.

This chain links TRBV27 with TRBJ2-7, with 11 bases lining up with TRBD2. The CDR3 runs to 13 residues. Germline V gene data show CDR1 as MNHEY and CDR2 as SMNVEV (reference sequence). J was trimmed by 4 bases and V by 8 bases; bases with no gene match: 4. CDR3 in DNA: TGTGCCAGCCGCCCTAGCGGGGGGTACGAGCAGTACTTC. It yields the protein CASRPSGGYEQYF.

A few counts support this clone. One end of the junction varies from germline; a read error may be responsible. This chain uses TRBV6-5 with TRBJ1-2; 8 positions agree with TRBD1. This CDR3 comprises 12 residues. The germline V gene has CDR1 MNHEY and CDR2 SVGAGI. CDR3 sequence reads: CASSYSGQGLAF. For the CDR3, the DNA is TGTGCCAGCAGTTACTCCGGACAGGGTTTAGCCTTC.

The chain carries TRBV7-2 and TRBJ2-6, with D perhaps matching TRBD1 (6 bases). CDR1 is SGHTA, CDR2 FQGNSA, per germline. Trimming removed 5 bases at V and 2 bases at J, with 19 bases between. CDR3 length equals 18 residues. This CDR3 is CASSDTGLSFTGANVLTF. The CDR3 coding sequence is TGTGCCAGCAGCGACACAGGGTTATCTTTCACTGGGGCCAACGTCCTGACTTTC.

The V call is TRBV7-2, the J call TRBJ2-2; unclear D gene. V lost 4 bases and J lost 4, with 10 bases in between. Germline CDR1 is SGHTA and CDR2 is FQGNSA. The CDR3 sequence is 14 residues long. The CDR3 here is CASSSLTGTGELFF. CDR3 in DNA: TGTGCCAGCAGCTCCCTGACTGGCACCGGGGAGCTGTTTTTT. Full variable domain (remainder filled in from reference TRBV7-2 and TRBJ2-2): GAGVSQSPSNKVTEKGKDVELRCDPISGHTALYWYRQSLGQGLEFLIYFQGNSAPDKSGLPSDRFSAERTGGSVSTLTIQRTQQEDSAVYLCASSSLTGTGELFFGEGSRLTVL.

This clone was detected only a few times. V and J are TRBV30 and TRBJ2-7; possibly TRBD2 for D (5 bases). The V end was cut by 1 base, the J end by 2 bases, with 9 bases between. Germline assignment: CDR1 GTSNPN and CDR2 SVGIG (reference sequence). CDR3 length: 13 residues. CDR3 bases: TGTGCCTGGAGTGAGCGGTTCACCTACGAGCAGTACTTC. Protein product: CAWSERFTYEQYF.

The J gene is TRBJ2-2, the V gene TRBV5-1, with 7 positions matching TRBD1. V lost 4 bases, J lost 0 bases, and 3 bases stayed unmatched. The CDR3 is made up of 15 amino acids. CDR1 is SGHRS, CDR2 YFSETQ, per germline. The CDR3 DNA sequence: TGCGCCAGCAGCCCCGGGACAGCGAACACCGGGGAGCTGTTTTTT. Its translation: CASSPGTANTGELFF.

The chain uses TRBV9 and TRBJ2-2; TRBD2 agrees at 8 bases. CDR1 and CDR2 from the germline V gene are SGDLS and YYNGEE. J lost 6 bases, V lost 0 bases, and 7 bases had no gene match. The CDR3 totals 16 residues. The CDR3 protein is CASSVAGGPLAGELFF. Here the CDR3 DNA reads TGTGCCAGCAGCGTAGCGGGGGGGCCCTTGGCCGGGGAGCTGTTTTTT.

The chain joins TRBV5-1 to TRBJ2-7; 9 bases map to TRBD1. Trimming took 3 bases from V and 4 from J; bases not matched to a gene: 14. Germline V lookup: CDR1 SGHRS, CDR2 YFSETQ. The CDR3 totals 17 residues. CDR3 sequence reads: CASSSNPGTGLIYEQYF. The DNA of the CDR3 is TGCGCCAGCAGCTCAAACCCCGGGACAGGGTTGATTTACGAGCAGTACTTC.